The clone carrying this TCR beta chain occurred many times. These data originate in a study of tumor-infiltrating lymphocytes in primary liver carcinoma. TCR beta cDNA was reverse-transcribed from roughly 520 ng of total RNA. The reaction used a constant-region primer and ProtoScript II reverse transcriptase. ARM-PCR was slightly modified, and three nested multiplex PCR rounds with it gave rise to the TCR beta libraries. TRBV1-TRBV30 forward and Cbeta reverse primers drove the first two roughly 9-cycle rounds. TCRdb reprocessed the multiplex PCR reads with MiXCR, giving one entry per CDR3 protein. The sample lists about 320,000 distinct CDR3 sequences, about 60% occurring once. Germline DNA was also extracted, and blood RNA derived from unsorted whole blood. V lost 3 bases and J 8 bases, leaving 14 bases between the germline ends. The CDR3 is made up of 14 amino acids.

This sequence originates from a man aged 40-49 years with primary liver carcinoma and hepatitis B virus infection. This chain uses TRBV12-3 or TRBV12-4 with TRBJ2-1; D unresolved. Sequencing was carried out using peripheral blood. The CDR3 DNA reads TGTGCCAGCAGTTTCGAAATTGTGGGCGATGAGCAGTTCTTC. This sequence encodes CASSFEIVGDEQFF.